One T cell receptor beta chain is described in this entry. The sample belongs to a study of blood T cell repertoires in COVID-19. About the research overall: Samples of COVID-19 (acute and convalescent) were obtained from the United States, Italy and Spain. T cells, B-cell-depleted T cells, or PBMCs provided the cDNA or gDNA that served as material.

Participants' own reports of clinical history determined their cohort assignment. As processed by the authors: Quantification of nucleated cells was approximated via reference gene primer amplification. Profiling relied on immunoSEQ multiplex PCR, and the TCRdb table lists in-frame clones only, not all of them. That table is the source of V, J and clone size, and D and trimming were worked out from the DNA. There are around 200,000 clones in the sample; more than 80% occur only once, and less than 1.5% lies in the top ten. V shed 8 bases, J shed 2 bases, and the junction held 3 bases outside the gene matches. The CDR3 is 12 amino acids. Germline CDR1 and CDR2: GTSNPN and SVGIG (reference sequence).

The sample was PBMCs or T cells enriched from blood (not recorded which). The receptor's source is a man aged 25-45 years who had recovered from COVID-19. The chain combines TRBV30 with TRBJ1-5; the match to TRBD1 covers 7 bases. CDR3 region: CAATGGNQPQHF. The CDR3 DNA reads as TGTGCCGCAACAGGGGGCAATCAGCCCCAGCATTTT.